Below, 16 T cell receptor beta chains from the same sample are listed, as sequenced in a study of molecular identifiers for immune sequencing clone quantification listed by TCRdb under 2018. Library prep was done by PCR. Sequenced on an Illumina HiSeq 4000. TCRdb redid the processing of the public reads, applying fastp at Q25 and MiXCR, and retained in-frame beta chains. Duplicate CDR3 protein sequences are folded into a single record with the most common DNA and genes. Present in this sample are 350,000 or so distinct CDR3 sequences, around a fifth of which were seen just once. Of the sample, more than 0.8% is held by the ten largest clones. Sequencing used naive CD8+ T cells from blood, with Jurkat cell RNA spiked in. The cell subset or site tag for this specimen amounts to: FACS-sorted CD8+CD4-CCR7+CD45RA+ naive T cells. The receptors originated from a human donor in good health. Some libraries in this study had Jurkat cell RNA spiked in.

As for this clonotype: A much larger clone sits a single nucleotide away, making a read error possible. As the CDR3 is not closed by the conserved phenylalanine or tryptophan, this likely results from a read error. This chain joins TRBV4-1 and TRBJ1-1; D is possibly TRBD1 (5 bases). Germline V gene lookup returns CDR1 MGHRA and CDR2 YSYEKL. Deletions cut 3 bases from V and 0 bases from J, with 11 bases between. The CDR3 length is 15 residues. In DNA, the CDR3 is TGCGCCAGCAGCCAGTGGGGGGTCATGAACACTGAAGCTTTCTCT. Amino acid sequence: CASSQWGVMNTEAFS.

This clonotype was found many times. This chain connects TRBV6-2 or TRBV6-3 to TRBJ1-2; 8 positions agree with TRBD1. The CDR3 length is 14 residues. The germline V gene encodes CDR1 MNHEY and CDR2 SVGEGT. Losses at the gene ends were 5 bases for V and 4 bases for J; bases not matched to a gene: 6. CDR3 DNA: TGTGCCAGCAGTAATGACAGGGGAGCCTATGGCTACACCTTC. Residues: CASSNDRGAYGYTF.

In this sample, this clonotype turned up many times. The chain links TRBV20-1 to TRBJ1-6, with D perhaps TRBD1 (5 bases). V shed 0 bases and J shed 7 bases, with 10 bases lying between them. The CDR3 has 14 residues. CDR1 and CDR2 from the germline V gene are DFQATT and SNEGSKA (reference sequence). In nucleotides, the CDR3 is TGCAGTGCTAGAGATTCAGGGTACAATTCACCCCTCCACTTT. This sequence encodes CSARDSGYNSPLHF.

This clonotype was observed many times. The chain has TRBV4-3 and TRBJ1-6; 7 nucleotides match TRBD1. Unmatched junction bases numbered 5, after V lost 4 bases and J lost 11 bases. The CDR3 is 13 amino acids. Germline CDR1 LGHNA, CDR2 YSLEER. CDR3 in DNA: TGCGCCAGCAGCCGCAGGGGGATGGCACCCCTCCACTTT. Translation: CASSRRGMAPLHF.

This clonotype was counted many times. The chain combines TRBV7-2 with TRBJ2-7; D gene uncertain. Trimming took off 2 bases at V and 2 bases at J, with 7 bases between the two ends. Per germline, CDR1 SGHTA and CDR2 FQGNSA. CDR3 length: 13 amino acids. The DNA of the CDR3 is TGTGCCAGCAGCTTATGGCAGGCCTACGAGCAGTACTTC. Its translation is CASSLWQAYEQYF.

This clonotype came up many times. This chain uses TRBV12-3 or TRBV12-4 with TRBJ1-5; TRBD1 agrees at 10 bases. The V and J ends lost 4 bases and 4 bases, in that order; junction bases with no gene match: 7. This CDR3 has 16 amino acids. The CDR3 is CASSSIGTGENQPQHF. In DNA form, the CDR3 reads TGTGCCAGCAGTTCTATAGGGACAGGGGAGAATCAGCCCCAGCATTTT.

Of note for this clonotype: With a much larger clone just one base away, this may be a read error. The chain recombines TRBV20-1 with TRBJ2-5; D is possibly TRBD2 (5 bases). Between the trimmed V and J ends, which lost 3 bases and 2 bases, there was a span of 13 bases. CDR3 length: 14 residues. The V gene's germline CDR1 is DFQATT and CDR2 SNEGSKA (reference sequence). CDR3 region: CSASELGGQETQYF. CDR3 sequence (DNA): TGCAGTGCTAGTGAACTAGGTGGACAAGAGACCCAGTACTTC.

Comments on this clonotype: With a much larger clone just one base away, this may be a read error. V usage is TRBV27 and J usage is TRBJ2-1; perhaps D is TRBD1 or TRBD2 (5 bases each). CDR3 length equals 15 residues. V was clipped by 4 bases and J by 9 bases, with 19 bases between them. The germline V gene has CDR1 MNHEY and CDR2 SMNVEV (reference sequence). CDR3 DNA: TGTGCCAGCAGTTCGGTGGGGCTAGGCGGAGGTGAGCAGTTCTTC. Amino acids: CASSSVGLGGGEQFF.

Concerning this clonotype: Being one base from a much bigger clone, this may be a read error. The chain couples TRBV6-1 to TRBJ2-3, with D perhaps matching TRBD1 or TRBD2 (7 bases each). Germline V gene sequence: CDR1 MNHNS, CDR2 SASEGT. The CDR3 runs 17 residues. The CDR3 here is CASNEARFPGGADTQYF. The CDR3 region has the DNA TGTGCCAGCAATGAAGCTCGGTTCCCAGGGGGGGCAGATACGCAGTATTTT.

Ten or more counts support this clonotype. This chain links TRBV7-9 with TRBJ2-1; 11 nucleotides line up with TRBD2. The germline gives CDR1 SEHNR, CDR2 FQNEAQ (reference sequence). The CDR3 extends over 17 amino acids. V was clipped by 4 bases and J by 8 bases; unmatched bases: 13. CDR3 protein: CASSSPGLAGGPHEQFF. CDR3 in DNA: TGTGCCAGCAGCTCCCCGGGGTTAGCGGGGGGGCCCCATGAGCAGTTCTTC. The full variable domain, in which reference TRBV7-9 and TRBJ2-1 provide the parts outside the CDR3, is DTGVSQNPRHKITKRGQNVTFRCDPISEHNRLYWYRQTLGQGPEFLTYFQNEAQLEKSRLLSDRFSAERPKGSFSTLEIQRTEQGDSAMYLCASSSPGLAGGPHEQFFGPGTRLTVL.

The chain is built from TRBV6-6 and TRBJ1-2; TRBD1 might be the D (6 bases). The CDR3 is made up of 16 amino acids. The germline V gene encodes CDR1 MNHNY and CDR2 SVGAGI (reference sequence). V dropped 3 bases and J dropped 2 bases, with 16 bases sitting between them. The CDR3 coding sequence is TGTGCCAGCAGTTATCCCGGACAGAAAGAAAACTATGGCTACACCTTC. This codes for CASSYPGQKENYGYTF.

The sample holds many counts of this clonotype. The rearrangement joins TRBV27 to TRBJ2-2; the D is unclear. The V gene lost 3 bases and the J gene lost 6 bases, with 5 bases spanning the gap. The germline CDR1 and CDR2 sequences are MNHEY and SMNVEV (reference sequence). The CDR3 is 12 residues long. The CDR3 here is CASSFIAGELFF. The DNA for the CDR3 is TGTGCCAGCAGTTTTATAGCCGGGGAGCTGTTTTTT.

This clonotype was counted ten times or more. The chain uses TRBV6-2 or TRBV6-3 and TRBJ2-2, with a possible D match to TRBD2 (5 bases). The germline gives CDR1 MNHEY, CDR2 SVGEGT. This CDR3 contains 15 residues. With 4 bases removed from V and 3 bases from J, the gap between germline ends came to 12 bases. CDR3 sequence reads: CASSFFIGDTGELFF. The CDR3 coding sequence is TGTGCCAGCAGTTTCTTTATCGGGGACACCGGGGAGCTGTTTTTT.

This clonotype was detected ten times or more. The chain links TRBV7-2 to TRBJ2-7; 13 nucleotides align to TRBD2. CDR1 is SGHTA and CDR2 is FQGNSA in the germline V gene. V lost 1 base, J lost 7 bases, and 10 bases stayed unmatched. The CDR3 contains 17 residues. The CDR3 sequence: CASSLVRGLAGVGEQYF. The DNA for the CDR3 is TGTGCCAGCAGCTTAGTCCGCGGACTAGCGGGAGTAGGGGAGCAGTACTTC.

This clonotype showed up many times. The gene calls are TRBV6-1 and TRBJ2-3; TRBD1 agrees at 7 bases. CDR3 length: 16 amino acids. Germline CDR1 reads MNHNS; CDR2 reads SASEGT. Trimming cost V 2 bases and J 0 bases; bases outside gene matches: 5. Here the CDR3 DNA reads TGTGCCAGCAGTGAATGGGGACAGAGCAGCACAGATACGCAGTATTTT. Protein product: CASSEWGQSSTDTQYF.

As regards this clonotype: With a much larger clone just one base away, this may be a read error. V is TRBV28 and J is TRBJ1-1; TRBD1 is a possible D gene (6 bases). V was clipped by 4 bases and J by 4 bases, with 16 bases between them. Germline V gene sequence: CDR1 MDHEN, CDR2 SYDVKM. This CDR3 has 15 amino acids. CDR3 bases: TGTGCCAGCAGTTCACGGGGGGCGTCGGGCACTGAAGCTTTCTTT. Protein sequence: CASSSRGASGTEAFF.